This T cell receptor beta chain was recovered during a study of metastatic and nonmetastatic thyroid tumors (dated by TCRdb to 2020 to 2021). About the study as a whole: For patients with malignant and with benign thyroid disease, the researchers compared repertoires between peripheral blood samples and tumor or nodule tissue samples. On the study overall, not on this receptor specifically: TCR beta diversity was reported as significantly higher in malignant tumors than in benign nodules, in both blood and tumor samples.

None of the patients had been given any treatment before thyroid surgery. Patient clinical samples collected from about 2012 to 2018 were retrospectively analysed using T-cell receptor beta sequencing. The method was PCR. Sequenced on an Illumina HiSeq 4000. The TCR beta-chain CDR3 region of each patient was profiled by high-throughput sequencing. In the authors' own workflow: A classifier to discriminate distant-metastatic papillary thyroid cancer patients was built from CDR3 differences across clinicopathological groups. The Shannon index was used to assess repertoire diversity, and the Morisita-Horn index was used to assess tumor-blood repertoire similarity. TCRdb cleaned the public reads at Q25 with fastp, built clones with MiXCR and kept in-frame beta chains. V and J calls and clone size were set by TCRdb, not the authors. For this sample the table gives some 33,000 clones, of which around 16% were detected only once. Together, the top ten hold about a fifth of the sample.

The junction carries 18 bases between V and J, which are trimmed by 8 bases and 7 bases respectively. From its cysteine to its phenylalanine, the CDR3 spans 14 amino acids. Kept here is only the CDR3 DNA, which spans 42 bases and is read in frame from base 1. Looking up the germline V gene (reference sequence) yields CDR1 LNHDA and CDR2 SQIVND. A remark on this clone: Its binding antigen is unknown. No qualities accompany the bases; no much larger clone lies one base away.

The V gene is TRBV19 and the J gene is TRBJ1-3; there is no confident call for the D gene. This sequence was found in a male donor with papillary thyroid cancer or a benign thyroid nodule (not recorded which). Some clones in this sample may be carry-over from other donors' samples. The sequenced sample was blood. The bases read TGTGCCAGTTGGTCAAGGGATACCAGGAACACCATATATTTT. Its amino acids are CASWSRDTRNTIYF.